Each of the 4 T cell receptor beta chains below was sequenced from the same sample in a study of T cells in Graves' hyperthyroidism and ophthalmopathy. The investigators amplified TCR beta CDR3 regions from RNA transcripts. The TCR CDR3 first-round RT-PCR relied on the HTBI primer set. MiXCR was run by TCRdb on the multiplex PCR reads, yielding one entry per CDR3 protein. The table records some 500,000 distinct CDR3 sequences, less than 25% of them present only once. The sequenced sample was blood. The receptors stem from a woman in her twenties or thirties with Graves' ophthalmopathy.

The CDR3 reads CASTQGVTGANVLTF. The CDR3 DNA reads as TGTGCCAGCACCCAGGGGGTTACTGGGGCCAACGTCCTGACTTTC. The rearrangement uses TRBV6-1 and TRBJ2-6, with 7 nucleotides matching TRBD1. Per germline, CDR1 MNHNS and CDR2 SASEGT. Unmatched junction bases numbered 5, after V lost 7 bases and J lost 2 bases. The CDR3 has 15 residues.

There are a few counts of this clonotype. The chain uses TRBV18 and TRBJ1-1; tentative D call: TRBD1 (5 bases). The germline CDR1 and CDR2 sequences are KGHSH and LQKENI. CDR3 size: 16 residues. V gave up 4 bases and J gave up 5 bases, with 20 bases separating them. CDR3 coding DNA: TGTGCCAGCTCACATAAACGTCACACTGGGGGAACTGAAGCTTTCTTT. Protein product: CASSHKRHTGGTEAFF.

V and J are TRBV4-2 and TRBJ2-3; D gene uncertain. Trimming stripped 3 bases from V and 2 bases from J, with 6 bases between. From germline, CDR1 is LGHNA and CDR2 YNFKEQ. The CDR3 spans 13 residues. CDR3 loop: CASSQETTDTQYF. The CDR3 coding sequence is TGTGCCAGCAGCCAGGAGACCACAGATACGCAGTATTTT.

The chain joins TRBV11-1 to TRBJ1-2; D might be TRBD1 (5 bases). Trimming cost V 1 base and J 3 bases, with 18 bases left between them. The CDR3 covers 17 residues. The germline gives CDR1 SGHAT, CDR2 FQDESV (reference sequence). In DNA form, the CDR3 reads TGTGCCAGCAGCTTAGAGCGATTTCCGGGGACCTACTATGGCTACACCTTC. The encoded protein is CASSLERFPGTYYGYTF. The whole variable domain, filled in from reference TRBV11-1 and TRBJ1-2, reads EAEVAQSPRYKITEKSQAVAFWCDPISGHATLYWYRQILGQGPELLVQFQDESVVDDSQLPKDRFSAERLKGVDSTLKIQPAELGDSAMYLCASSLERFPGTYYGYTFGSGTRLTVV.